Listed below are T cell receptor beta chains from one sample, sequenced in a study of neurological immune-mediated disorders. From the 5' RACE reads, TCRdb called clonotypes with MiXCR, one entry per CDR3 protein. In the table there are about 62,000 distinct CDR3 sequences, roughly 4.8% of which are singletons. Material for sequencing was PBMCs. The receptors derive from a woman aged 45-65 years with multiple sclerosis. Each CDR3 is given with its conserved first and last residue. D genes are given only for firm matches. Expanded clones get a size class; other rows say once, few or many, or leave the size out.

abundance: many
j_gene: TRBJ1-1
v_gene: TRBV5-1
d_gene: TRBD1
CDR3aa: CASSAVWTGVNTEAFF
CDR3nt: TGCGCCAGCAGCGCAGTTTGGACAGGCGTTAACACTGAAGCTTTCTTT

abundance: few
j_gene: TRBJ1-6
v_gene: TRBV9
d_gene: TRBD1
CDR3aa: CASSVGTGGFNSPLNF
CDR3nt: TGTGCCAGCAGCGTCGGGACAGGGGGTTTCAATTCACCCCTCAACTTT

abundance: many
j_gene: TRBJ2-5
v_gene: TRBV27
d_gene: NA
CDR3aa: CASSFDRTQETQYF
CDR3nt: TGTGCCAGCAGTTTCGACAGGACCCAAGAGACCCAGTACTTC

abundance: many
j_gene: TRBJ2-7
v_gene: TRBV5-1
d_gene: NA
CDR3aa: CASSLQGESPYEQYF
CDR3nt: TGCGCCAGCAGCCTTCAGGGCGAATCACCCTACGAGCAGTACTTC

abundance: medium-sized
j_gene: TRBJ1-1
v_gene: TRBV20-1
d_gene: NA
CDR3aa: CSAVLSGRGNTEAFF
CDR3nt: TGCAGTGCTGTTCTTTCTGGCAGAGGGAACACTGAAGCTTTCTTT

abundance: many
j_gene: TRBJ2-3
v_gene: TRBV20-1
d_gene: NA
CDR3aa: CSAGPRRGDTDTQYF
CDR3nt: TGCAGTGCCGGCCCCCGGCGGGGCGACACAGATACGCAGTATTTT

abundance: many
j_gene: TRBJ2-3
v_gene: TRBV18
d_gene: TRBD1
CDR3aa: CASSRTGGSTDTQYF
CDR3nt: TGTGCCAGCTCACGTACAGGGGGAAGCACAGATACGCAGTATTTT

abundance: many
j_gene: TRBJ2-7
v_gene: TRBV28
d_gene: TRBD2
CDR3aa: CASSLTPGSGGYEQYF
CDR3nt: TGTGCCAGCAGTCTAACCCCCGGGAGCGGGGGTTACGAGCAGTACTTC

abundance: many
j_gene: TRBJ1-6
v_gene: TRBV7-8
d_gene: TRBD1
CDR3aa: CASSLASLGTDNSPLHF
CDR3nt: TGTGCCAGCAGCTTAGCTTCCCTAGGGACAGATAATTCACCCCTCCACTTT

abundance: NA
j_gene: TRBJ2-1
v_gene: TRBV18
d_gene: NA
CDR3aa: CASSPTAGRGYNEQFF
CDR3nt: TGTGCCAGCTCACCGACCGCGGGTAGGGGTTACAATGAGCAGTTCTTC

abundance: many
j_gene: TRBJ2-3
v_gene: TRBV5-1
d_gene: NA
CDR3aa: CASKAVTTDTQYF
CDR3nt: TGCGCCAGCAAAGCGGTTACCACAGATACGCAGTATTTT

abundance: NA
j_gene: TRBJ2-2
v_gene: TRBV5-5
d_gene: NA
CDR3aa: CASSHELTVYYGELFF
CDR3nt: TGTGCCAGCAGCCACGAGCTGACAGTATACTACGGGGAGCTGTTTTTT

abundance: many
j_gene: TRBJ1-1
v_gene: TRBV20-1
d_gene: TRBD1
CDR3aa: CRAKGARDTEAFF
CDR3nt: TGCAGGGCTAAGGGGGCTAGGGACACTGAAGCTTTCTTT

abundance: many
j_gene: TRBJ1-2
v_gene: TRBV4-3
d_gene: NA
CDR3aa: CASSHGANYGYTF
CDR3nt: TGCGCCAGCAGCCACGGGGCTAACTATGGCTACACCTTC

abundance: many
j_gene: TRBJ2-1
v_gene: TRBV28
d_gene: NA
CDR3aa: CASLGAANDNEQFF
CDR3nt: TGTGCCAGCCTCGGAGCGGCTAACGACAATGAGCAGTTCTTC

abundance: many
j_gene: TRBJ2-5
v_gene: TRBV29-1
d_gene: NA
CDR3aa: CSVEDRRGSETQYF
CDR3nt: TGCAGCGTTGAAGACCGGAGAGGGTCGGAGACCCAGTACTTC

abundance: few
j_gene: TRBJ2-4
v_gene: TRBV7-8
d_gene: NA
CDR3aa: CASSLATGPVAKNIQYF
CDR3nt: TGTGCCAGCAGCTTAGCGACGGGGCCGGTAGCCAAAAACATTCAGTACTTC

abundance: many
j_gene: TRBJ2-2
v_gene: TRBV12-5
d_gene: TRBD1
CDR3aa: CASVHRGLGTGELFF
CDR3nt: TGTGCTAGTGTCCACAGGGGGCTCGGCACCGGGGAGCTGTTTTTT

abundance: many
j_gene: TRBJ2-2
v_gene: TRBV6-4
d_gene: NA
CDR3aa: CASSADNTGELFF
CDR3nt: TGTGCCAGCAGTGCGGACAACACCGGGGAGCTGTTTTTT

abundance: many
j_gene: TRBJ2-7
v_gene: TRBV5-6
d_gene: NA
CDR3aa: CASSLGSHEQYF
CDR3nt: TGTGCCAGCAGCTTGGGATCCCACGAGCAGTACTTC

abundance: many
j_gene: TRBJ2-6
v_gene: TRBV6-5
d_gene: NA
CDR3aa: CASSYAGTKNLANVLTF
CDR3nt: TGTGCCAGCAGTTACGCCGGTACGAAGAATCTGGCCAACGTCCTGACTTTC

abundance: many
j_gene: TRBJ2-3
v_gene: TRBV5-5
d_gene: NA
CDR3aa: CASSLSRMASTDTQYF
CDR3nt: TGTGCCAGCAGCTTGAGCAGGATGGCTAGCACAGATACGCAGTATTTT

abundance: NA
j_gene: TRBJ2-3
v_gene: TRBV6-2/TRBV6-3
d_gene: NA
CDR3aa: CASIVRVRRTSTDTQYF
CDR3nt: TGTGCCAGCATTGTTCGAGTGCGGCGAACTAGCACAGATACGCAGTATTTT

abundance: many
j_gene: TRBJ2-3
v_gene: TRBV5-1
d_gene: NA
CDR3aa: CASSLGLQNPTDTQYF
CDR3nt: TGCGCCAGCAGCTTGGGATTACAGAACCCCACAGATACGCAGTATTTT

abundance: many
j_gene: TRBJ2-1
v_gene: TRBV6-4
d_gene: NA
CDR3aa: CASSDGERSYNEQFF
CDR3nt: TGTGCCAGCAGTGACGGGGAAAGGAGCTACAATGAGCAGTTCTTC

abundance: many
j_gene: TRBJ2-5
v_gene: TRBV28
d_gene: TRBD1
CDR3aa: CASSGQGRETQYF
CDR3nt: TGTGCCAGCAGTGGACAGGGTCGTGAGACCCAGTACTTC

abundance: many
j_gene: TRBJ1-5
v_gene: TRBV20-1
d_gene: TRBD1
CDR3aa: CSARDSDRMVQPQNF
CDR3nt: TGCAGTGCTAGAGATTCGGACAGGATGGTGCAGCCCCAGAATTTT

abundance: NA
j_gene: TRBJ2-3
v_gene: TRBV6-6
d_gene: NA
CDR3aa: CASSYGGVSTDTQYF
CDR3nt: TGTGCCAGCAGTTACGGCGGGGTGAGCACAGATACGCAGTATTTT

abundance: many
j_gene: TRBJ2-1
v_gene: TRBV20-1
d_gene: NA
CDR3aa: CSARGQVNNEQFF
CDR3nt: TGCAGTGCTAGAGGACAGGTCAACAATGAGCAGTTCTTC

abundance: many
j_gene: TRBJ2-2
v_gene: TRBV30
d_gene: TRBD1
CDR3aa: CAWSKGAGGELFF
CDR3nt: TGTGCCTGGAGTAAGGGGGCAGGTGGGGAGCTGTTTTTT

abundance: many
j_gene: TRBJ2-3
v_gene: TRBV4-1
d_gene: NA
CDR3aa: CASSLPTGDSFTDTQYF
CDR3nt: TGCGCCAGCAGCCTCCCCACCGGGGACTCGTTCACAGATACGCAGTATTTT

abundance: many
j_gene: TRBJ1-5
v_gene: TRBV27
d_gene: NA
CDR3aa: CASSFHFGGEPQHF
CDR3nt: TGTGCCAGCAGTTTCCATTTTGGGGGGGAGCCCCAGCATTTT

abundance: many
j_gene: TRBJ2-3
v_gene: TRBV10-3
d_gene: TRBD2
CDR3aa: CAISDLAGGSGTQYF
CDR3nt: TGTGCCATCAGTGACCTAGCGGGGGGGTCCGGTACGCAGTATTTT

abundance: many
j_gene: TRBJ1-4
v_gene: TRBV25-1
d_gene: NA
CDR3aa: CASSAGYGSGGEKLFF
CDR3nt: TGTGCCAGCAGTGCCGGTTACGGCAGTGGGGGAGAAAAACTGTTTTTT

abundance: many
j_gene: TRBJ1-2
v_gene: TRBV7-6
d_gene: TRBD1
CDR3aa: CASSLDTGGAGYGYTF
CDR3nt: TGTGCCAGCAGCTTAGACACAGGGGGCGCTGGGTATGGCTACACCTTC

abundance: many
j_gene: TRBJ2-5
v_gene: TRBV20-1
d_gene: TRBD2
CDR3aa: CSAPGLAGVGETQYF
CDR3nt: TGCAGTGCCCCGGGACTAGCGGGGGTGGGTGAGACCCAGTACTTC

abundance: many
j_gene: TRBJ2-2
v_gene: TRBV7-3
d_gene: NA
CDR3aa: CASSPVGGTNTGELFF
CDR3nt: TGTGCCAGCAGCCCCGTGGGGGGAACAAACACCGGGGAGCTGTTTTTT

abundance: many
j_gene: TRBJ2-1
v_gene: TRBV11-1
d_gene: NA
CDR3aa: CASSLTVLGYNEQFF
CDR3nt: TGTGCCAGCAGTCTAACAGTGTTGGGCTACAATGAGCAGTTCTTC

abundance: many
j_gene: TRBJ1-4
v_gene: TRBV12-3/TRBV12-4
d_gene: NA
CDR3aa: CASSLALEATNEKLFF
CDR3nt: TGTGCCAGCAGTTTAGCTCTAGAGGCAACTAATGAAAAACTGTTTTTT

abundance: many
j_gene: TRBJ1-5
v_gene: TRBV10-3
d_gene: NA
CDR3aa: CAILGSNQPQHF
CDR3nt: TGTGCCATCCTAGGGAGCAATCAGCCCCAGCATTTT

abundance: many
j_gene: TRBJ2-7
v_gene: TRBV7-2
d_gene: TRBD1
CDR3aa: CASSLVARGLGISSYEQYF
CDR3nt: TGTGCCAGCAGCTTAGTCGCCAGGGGGCTGGGGATAAGCTCCTACGAGCAGTACTTC

abundance: many
j_gene: TRBJ1-2
v_gene: TRBV7-2
d_gene: TRBD1
CDR3aa: CASSQDRGNYGYTF
CDR3nt: TGTGCCAGCAGCCAAGACAGGGGAAACTATGGCTACACCTTC

abundance: many
j_gene: TRBJ1-1
v_gene: TRBV5-1
d_gene: NA
CDR3aa: CASSLAGATEAFF
CDR3nt: TGCGCCAGCAGCTTGGCCGGAGCCACTGAAGCTTTCTTT

abundance: many
j_gene: TRBJ2-1
v_gene: TRBV5-1
d_gene: NA
CDR3aa: CASSEYNEQFF
CDR3nt: TGCGCCAGCTCGGAGTACAATGAGCAGTTCTTC

abundance: many
j_gene: TRBJ1-5
v_gene: TRBV10-1
d_gene: NA
CDR3aa: CASSQTERPQHF
CDR3nt: TGCGCCAGCAGCCAGACTGAAAGGCCCCAGCATTTT

abundance: many
j_gene: TRBJ2-3
v_gene: TRBV12-3/TRBV12-4
d_gene: NA
CDR3aa: CASRRGRTDTQYF
CDR3nt: TGTGCCAGCAGAAGGGGCCGCACAGATACGCAGTATTTT

abundance: many
j_gene: TRBJ1-4
v_gene: TRBV4-1
d_gene: NA
CDR3aa: CASRRLEGVYEKLFF
CDR3nt: TGCGCCAGCAGGCGATTGGAGGGTGTTTATGAAAAACTGTTTTTT

abundance: many
j_gene: TRBJ2-1
v_gene: TRBV20-1
d_gene: NA
CDR3aa: CSASIGSYEQFF
CDR3nt: TGCAGTGCTTCAATTGGTTCCTATGAGCAGTTCTTC

abundance: many
j_gene: TRBJ2-6
v_gene: TRBV6-5
d_gene: NA
CDR3aa: CASSRDRFGANVLTF
CDR3nt: TGTGCCAGCAGTAGAGACAGATTCGGGGCCAACGTCCTGACTTTC

abundance: many
j_gene: TRBJ2-1
v_gene: TRBV12-3/TRBV12-4
d_gene: NA
CDR3aa: CASTPPVGGSYGEQFF
CDR3nt: TGTGCCAGCACCCCCCCAGTTGGGGGGAGTTACGGTGAGCAGTTCTTC

abundance: many
j_gene: TRBJ2-1
v_gene: TRBV5-1
d_gene: TRBD2
CDR3aa: CASSLIAGGNEQFF
CDR3nt: TGCGCCAGCAGCTTGATAGCGGGGGGAAATGAGCAGTTCTTC

abundance: many
j_gene: TRBJ1-2
v_gene: TRBV10-3
d_gene: NA
CDR3aa: CAISESGGYTF
CDR3nt: TGTGCCATCAGTGAGTCTGGTGGCTACACCTTC

abundance: many
j_gene: TRBJ2-2
v_gene: TRBV20-1
d_gene: TRBD1
CDR3aa: CSVATGVSTGELFF
CDR3nt: TGCAGTGTCGCAACAGGGGTTAGCACCGGGGAGCTGTTTTTT

abundance: many
j_gene: TRBJ2-1
v_gene: TRBV5-1
d_gene: NA
CDR3aa: CASSLVPSIDEQFF
CDR3nt: TGCGCCAGCAGCTTGGTGCCGAGCATTGATGAGCAGTTCTTC

abundance: many
j_gene: TRBJ2-2
v_gene: TRBV27
d_gene: NA
CDR3aa: CATRRASNTGELFF
CDR3nt: TGTGCCACCCGACGGGCGTCGAACACCGGGGAGCTGTTTTTT

abundance: many
j_gene: TRBJ1-2
v_gene: TRBV4-3
d_gene: TRBD1
CDR3aa: CASSQDRTGVKGYTF
CDR3nt: TGCGCCAGCAGCCAGGACCGGACAGGGGTGAAAGGCTACACCTTC

abundance: many
j_gene: TRBJ2-5
v_gene: TRBV15
d_gene: TRBD1
CDR3aa: CATSRGGQGTETQYF
CDR3nt: TGTGCCACCAGCAGAGGAGGACAGGGGACGGAGACCCAGTACTTC

abundance: many
j_gene: TRBJ1-2
v_gene: TRBV10-3
d_gene: TRBD1
CDR3aa: CAISELPGQWSYTF
CDR3nt: TGTGCCATCAGTGAGCTTCCGGGACAGTGGAGCTACACCTTC

abundance: medium-sized
j_gene: TRBJ2-1
v_gene: TRBV7-9
d_gene: NA
CDR3aa: CASSEDGRRNEQFF
CDR3nt: TGTGCCAGCAGCGAGGACGGGCGGAGGAATGAGCAGTTCTTC